This paragraph covers one TCR beta chain sequence. The antigen is unknown. This entry comes from a study of T cells expressing NK-cell markers. Overall study: One of the eight sequenced donors was seronegative, whereas the other seven were HCMV-seropositive. Findings and caveats of the study: Whether expanded NKG2C+ T cell clones recognized HCMV stayed uncertain.

TCRdb reworked the 5' RACE reads into one entry per CDR3 protein, no DNA. The sample table sets out about 260,000 distinct CDR3 sequences. The CDR3 is 15 residues long. Germline-derived CDR1 and CDR2 are SGHTA and FQGNSA. The TCR originated in a young man in good health. The V call is TRBV7-2, the J call TRBJ1-4; TCRdb lists TRBD1, though no DNA is available to test this call. The sample consisted of blood T cells: a sorted CD56 or NKG2C T cell subset, CD4+ or CD8+ T cells, or bulk PBMC T cells (not recorded which). CDR3 residues: CASSYSADRSEKLFF.